The 10 T cell receptor beta chains presented below share a single source sample, sequenced in a study of cytomegalovirus exposure and HLA in healthy donors. Amplification used 60 Vbeta primers and 13 Jbeta primers. Clones were sequenced by immunoSEQ multiplex PCR, and TCRdb holds only the in-frame ones, with some missing. The table includes about 110,000 clones, roughly 69% detected once. The sequencing input was PBMCs. The receptors were sampled from a man aged 30-40 years in good health and CMV-seropositive.

The genes are TRBV19 and TRBJ2-1; D not certain. The CDR3 contains 12 residues. Germline CDR1 reads LNHDA; CDR2 reads SQIVND (reference sequence). The V and J ends lost 3 bases and 5 bases respectively, with 5 bases between them. The CDR3 DNA follows: TGTGCCAGTAGTATGCCAGACAATGAGCAGTTCTTC. Protein product: CASSMPDNEQFF.

This chain connects TRBV6-6 to TRBJ2-7; D is possibly TRBD2 (6 bases). V was cut by 0 bases and J by 6 bases, with 6 bases left in between. Germline loops: CDR1 MNHNY, CDR2 SVGAGI (reference sequence). This CDR3 is built from 12 residues. In DNA form, the CDR3 reads TGTGCCAGCAGTTACTCGGGGGGCGAGCAGTACTTC. Translating gives CASSYSGGEQYF.

This clone was found a few times. V is TRBV27 and J is TRBJ1-1, with 7 bases matching TRBD1. CDR1 is MNHEY, CDR2 SMNVEV, per germline (reference sequence). The CDR3 runs to 17 residues. V dropped 4 bases and J dropped 5; count of bases not matched to a gene: 16. The CDR3 here is CASSSTGRGLTGTEAFF. The CDR3 bases are TGTGCCAGCAGTTCGACAGGGCGGGGATTAACAGGGACTGAAGCTTTCTTT.

The chain joins TRBV13 to TRBJ2-7; 10 nucleotides line up with TRBD2. Germline CDR1 and CDR2: PRHDT and FYEKMQ (reference sequence). The CDR3 totals 18 residues. Losses at the gene ends were 2 bases for V and 7 bases for J; bases not matched to a gene: 17. The CDR3 spells CASSLLGLAGDSSGEQYF. CDR3 DNA sequence: TGTGCCAGCAGCTTACTCGGGCTAGCGGGGGACTCATCGGGGGAGCAGTACTTC.

V is TRBV15 and J is TRBJ2-1; 8 nucleotides align to TRBD2. CDR3 length equals 12 residues. J was trimmed by 12 bases and V by 1 base; bases with no gene match: 2. CDR1 and CDR2 from the germline V gene are LNHNV and YYDKDF (reference sequence). CDR3 nucleotides: TGTGCCACCAGCAGAGCGGGGGGGCGGCAGTTCTTC. Amino acids: CATSRAGGRQFF.

The genes are TRBV2 and TRBJ2-3; 8 positions agree with TRBD2. The CDR3 runs 15 residues. Germline-derived CDR1 and CDR2 are SNHLY and FYNNEI. J was trimmed by 0 bases and V by 6 bases; bases with no gene match: 5. For the CDR3, the DNA is TGTGCCAGCAGACCAGCGGGGGCCAGCACAGATACGCAGTATTTT. Amino acid sequence: CASRPAGASTDTQYF.

Worth noting for this clone: One end of the junction does not line up with germline, which may come from a read error. The chain couples TRBV7-9 to TRBJ2-7; D possibly matches TRBD1 or TRBD2 (5 bases each). Germline CDR1 SEHNR, CDR2 FQNEAQ (reference sequence). The CDR3 is made up of 11 amino acids. CDR3 loop: CSSRGAHEQYF. The DNA for the CDR3 is TGTTCCAGCAGAGGGGCCCACGAGCAGTACTTC.

This chain joins TRBV27 and TRBJ2-3; D unresolved. The germline CDR1 and CDR2 sequences are MNHEY and SMNVEV (reference sequence). The CDR3 spans 14 residues. The V end lost 1 base, the J end lost 6 bases, and 11 bases lay between the germline ends. CDR3 protein: CASSLWPNQDTQYF. As DNA, the CDR3 is TGTGCCAGCAGTTTATGGCCAAATCAGGATACGCAGTATTTT.

The rearrangement links TRBV7-6 to TRBJ2-3; maybe TRBD1 (5 bases). Trimming pared 5 bases from V and 5 bases from J, leaving 14 bases between. This CDR3 is built from 14 residues. The germline V gene encodes CDR1 SGHVS and CDR2 FNYEAQ. DNA of the CDR3: TGTGCCAGCAGCCCCATGCACCAGGGAGATACGCAGTATTTT. It yields the protein CASSPMHQGDTQYF.

The rearrangement uses TRBV6-6 and TRBJ1-1; TRBD1 matches 7 bases. The CDR3 is 16 amino acids. CDR1 and CDR2 (germline): MNHNY, SVGAGI (reference sequence). With V trimmed by 1 base and J by 1 base, 6 bases remained unmatched. CDR3 loop: CASSYLDRPPNTEAFF. CDR3 DNA sequence: TGTGCCAGCAGTTACTTGGACAGGCCGCCGAACACTGAAGCTTTCTTT.